Listed here is a single T cell receptor beta chain. Its target is not known. As the template, RNA transcripts were used to amplify TCR beta CDR3 regions. An initial RT-PCR round employing HTBI primers preceded a second-round multiplex PCR. MiXCR, applied by TCRdb to the multiplex PCR reads, yields one record per CDR3 protein. The sample consists of approximately 500,000 distinct CDR3 sequences, around 14% of them appearing once. This entry belongs to a study of Graves' ophthalmopathy and Graves' hyperthyroidism. General study points: Clonotypes were expanded in thyroid at above 0.001 frequency, and most also appeared in blood.

Germline-derived CDR1 and CDR2 are MGHRA and YSYEKL. Trimming pared 1 base from V and 4 bases from J, leaving 20 bases between. The CDR3 is 18 amino acids. The V and J genes are TRBV4-1 and TRBJ1-5, with TRBD1 as a possible D gene (5 bases). The source material was blood. The receptor was isolated from a woman aged 30 to 39 with Graves' ophthalmopathy. The CDR3: CASSQVPALRGQNQPQHF. The CDR3 DNA follows: TGCGCCAGCAGCCAAGTCCCCGCGTTGAGGGGCCAAAATCAGCCCCAGCATTTT.